Below, 21 T cell receptor beta chains from the same sample are listed, as sequenced in a study of blood T cell repertoires in COVID-19. Only in-frame clones appear in the TCRdb table, and some are missing; sequencing was by immunoSEQ multiplex PCR. The sample has some 300,000 clones, roughly 86% seen once. The sequenced sample consisted of PBMCs or T cells enriched from blood (not recorded which). These receptors all stem from a woman aged 50 to 65 who had been exposed to COVID-19.

This clone has a single count. The genes are TRBV7-8 and TRBJ2-1; 8 positions match TRBD2. There are 16 residues in the CDR3. V lost 2 bases to trimming and J lost 9 bases; unmatched junction nucleotides: 12. Germline V gene lookup returns CDR1 SGHVS and CDR2 FQNEAQ. Here the CDR3 reads CASSLQAGAVFGEQFF. For the CDR3, the DNA is TGTGCCAGCAGCTTACAAGCGGGGGCAGTTTTCGGTGAGCAGTTCTTC.

As for this clone: Different DNA sequences within this sample yield the same CDR3. CDR3 residues: CASSLGGTGGSNEQFF. The CDR3, as DNA: TGCGCCAGCAGCTTGGGCGGGACAGGGGGGAGCAATGAGCAGTTCTTC. The J gene is TRBJ2-1, the V gene TRBV5-1; the match to TRBD1 covers 11 bases. Germline CDR1 SGHRS, CDR2 YFSETQ. This CDR3 is built from 16 residues. The J segment lost 6 bases and the V segment lost 0 bases, leaving 5 bases of the junction unmatched. The full variable domain, its missing parts supplied by reference TRBV5-1 and TRBJ2-1, is KAGVTQTPRYLIKTRGQQVTLSCSPISGHRSVSWYQQTPGQGLQFLFEYFSETQRNKGNFPGRFSGRQFSNSRSEMNVSTLELGDSALYLCASSLGGTGGSNEQFFGPGTRLTVL.

The chain recombines TRBV19 with TRBJ1-2; the D is unclear. The germline V and J ends were trimmed by 3 bases and 3 bases, with 14 bases remaining between them. The CDR3 consists of 15 residues. Germline lookup yields CDR1 LNHDA and CDR2 SQIVND (reference sequence). CDR3 loop: CASSIPLGGHYGYTF. In DNA form, the CDR3 reads TGTGCCAGTAGTATCCCGCTCGGCGGGCACTATGGCTACACCTTC.

The chain couples TRBV10-3 to TRBJ1-1, with 7 positions matching TRBD1. Per the germline V gene, CDR1 is ENHRY and CDR2 is SYGVKD. This CDR3 has 14 amino acids. V lost 4 bases, J lost 5 bases, and 7 bases stayed unmatched. The CDR3 reads CAISGTGIETEAFF. Here the CDR3 DNA reads TGTGCCATCAGTGGGACAGGCATCGAAACTGAAGCTTTCTTT.

The chain employs TRBV15 and TRBJ2-7; 8 bases match TRBD1. This CDR3 has 18 residues. Germline trimming cut 0 bases from V and 5 bases from J; bases unmatched to any gene: 15. CDR1 and CDR2 from the germline V gene are LNHNV and YYDKDF (reference sequence). In DNA, the CDR3 is TGTGCCACCAGCAGAGATTCAACCGGGACAGGTCTTTTCGACGAGCAGTACTTC. Translation: CATSRDSTGTGLFDEQYF.

The chain joins TRBV30 to TRBJ1-1; D is unresolved. Germline-derived CDR1 and CDR2 are GTSNPN and SVGIG (reference sequence). The V end lost 4 bases, the J end lost 10 bases, and 10 bases lay between the germline ends. CDR3 length equals 10 residues. DNA of the CDR3: TGTGCCTGGATTGAGGTCTCAGCTTTCTTT. Residues: CAWIEVSAFF.

The chain is built from TRBV19 and TRBJ1-5; 7 bases are a match to TRBD1. CDR1 LNHDA and CDR2 SQIVND come from the germline V gene (reference sequence). With 10 bases clipped from V and 0 bases from J, the junction kept 9 bases outside the gene matches. The CDR3 is made up of 15 amino acids. This chain's CDR3 is CATRQGVYSNQPQHF. The CDR3 coding sequence is TGTGCCACACGACAGGGCGTCTATAGCAATCAGCCCCAGCATTTT.

The chain couples TRBV4-1 to TRBJ1-2; 10 positions match TRBD1. The germline V gene encodes CDR1 MGHRA and CDR2 YSYEKL. This CDR3 has 15 residues. J was trimmed by 3 bases and V by 6 bases; bases with no gene match: 7. This CDR3 is CASRSPGTGDYGYTF. The CDR3 DNA reads TGCGCCAGCAGAAGCCCCGGGACAGGGGACTATGGCTACACCTTC.

The sample holds one count of this clone. The V gene is TRBV28, the J gene TRBJ2-5; 11 bases are shared with TRBD1. The ends lost 10 bases at V and 4 bases at J; junction bases unmatched: 8. Germline V gene sequence: CDR1 MDHEN, CDR2 SYDVKM. The CDR3 sequence is 14 residues long. The CDR3 region is CATSGTGGGETQYF. The DNA of the CDR3 is TGTGCCACCTCAGGGACAGGGGGAGGAGAGACCCAGTACTTC.

This sequence joins TRBV5-1 and TRBJ2-3, with D possibly matching TRBD2 (6 bases). CDR1 and CDR2 (germline): SGHRS, YFSETQ. With 0 bases removed from V and 5 bases from J, the gap between germline ends came to 10 bases. CDR3 length equals 14 residues. The CDR3 DNA reads as TGCGCCAGCAGCTTGGGAGGGGAGGTAGATACGCAGTATTTT. Translating gives CASSLGGEVDTQYF. The whole variable domain, filled in from reference TRBV5-1 and TRBJ2-3, reads KAGVTQTPRYLIKTRGQQVTLSCSPISGHRSVSWYQQTPGQGLQFLFEYFSETQRNKGNFPGRFSGRQFSNSRSEMNVSTLELGDSALYLCASSLGGEVDTQYFGPGTRLTVL.

V is TRBV5-6 and J is TRBJ1-4, with D tentatively TRBD1 (6 bases). The germline gives CDR1 SGHDT, CDR2 YYEEEE. This CDR3 region has 14 residues. Trimming took 4 bases from V and 9 from J, leaving 16 bases between them. The CDR3 nucleotides read TGTGCCAGCAGCCAGGGACACGGCGGCCAAAAACTGTTTTTT. Protein: CASSQGHGGQKLFF.

The rearrangement uses TRBV4-1 and TRBJ2-1, with 12 nucleotides matching TRBD2. V lost 2 bases, J lost 8 bases, and 10 bases stayed unmatched. The germline V gene has CDR1 MGHRA and CDR2 YSYEKL. The CDR3 spans 17 residues. The CDR3 loop is CASSQSPSGGASDEQFF. For the CDR3, the DNA is TGCGCCAGCAGCCAATCACCTAGCGGGGGGGCGTCGGATGAGCAGTTCTTC.

V gene TRBV5-1 combines with J gene TRBJ1-6; D remains ambiguous. Trimming took 0 bases from V and 5 from J, leaving 3 bases between them. The length of the CDR3 is 13 residues. Per germline, CDR1 SGHRS and CDR2 YFSETQ. This chain's CDR3 is CASSLGHNSPLHF. CDR3 bases: TGCGCCAGCAGCTTGGGGCATAATTCACCCCTCCACTTT.

This chain connects TRBV28 to TRBJ2-5; 12 positions agree with TRBD2. V was clipped by 5 bases and J by 5 bases; unmatched bases: 9. The CDR3 runs 16 residues. Per germline, CDR1 MDHEN and CDR2 SYDVKM. Written as DNA, the CDR3 is TGTGCCAGCAGTCCCACGCCGGGACTAGCGGGCGAGACCCAGTACTTC. It yields the protein CASSPTPGLAGETQYF.

In regard to this clone: Compared with germline, one end of the junction differs, possibly owing to a read error. The same CDR3 arises from other DNA sequences in this sample as well. The chain employs TRBV5-1 and TRBJ1-2; TRBD1 aligns across 7 bases. This CDR3 comprises 13 residues. Germline lookup yields CDR1 SGHRS and CDR2 YFSETQ. CDR3 in amino acids: CASSLETGYGYTF. As DNA, the CDR3 is TGCGCCAGCAGTTTGGAGACAGGGTATGGCTACACCTTC.

The V gene is TRBV19, the J gene TRBJ2-1, with TRBD1 identical over 7 bases. The CDR3 covers 15 residues. The germline V gene encodes CDR1 LNHDA and CDR2 SQIVND (reference sequence). Trimming took 8 bases from V and 9 from J; bases not matched to a gene: 16. For the CDR3, the DNA is TGTGCCAGTGCCGCCGTGGGACAGCTACAGGGTGAGCAGTTCTTC. As protein: CASAAVGQLQGEQFF.

The CDR3 sequence: CASSVVPTSGGNEQFF. The CDR3 coding sequence is TGTGCCAGCAGCGTAGTCCCGACTAGCGGAGGGAATGAGCAGTTCTTC. The V and J genes are TRBV9 and TRBJ2-1, with 9 bases fitting TRBD2. Germline CDR1 and CDR2: SGDLS and YYNGEE. V shed 0 bases, J shed 7 bases, and the junction held 8 bases outside the gene matches. This CDR3 region has 16 residues.

DNA of the CDR3: TGCGCCAGCAGCCCCGGGACAGAGGGGGTCAATGAAAAACTGTTTTTT. Translating it yields CASSPGTEGVNEKLFF. The chain carries TRBV5-1 and TRBJ1-4; 7 bases agree with TRBD1. V gave up 4 bases and J gave up 5 bases; unmatched junction bases: 11. CDR1 and CDR2 (germline): SGHRS, YFSETQ. This CDR3 spans 16 amino acids. The full variable domain, with the rest looked up from reference TRBV5-1 and TRBJ1-4, is KAGVTQTPRYLIKTRGQQVTLSCSPISGHRSVSWYQQTPGQGLQFLFEYFSETQRNKGNFPGRFSGRQFSNSRSEMNVSTLELGDSALYLCASSPGTEGVNEKLFFGSGTQLSVL.

This clone was observed a single time. The chain employs TRBV19 and TRBJ1-5; possibly TRBD1 for D (5 bases). The CDR3 runs 16 residues. Germline V gives CDR1 LNHDA, CDR2 SQIVND (reference sequence). Trimming removed 0 bases from V and 2 bases from J, with 11 bases in between. CDR3 coding DNA: TGTGCCAGTAGTATAGAGGTCAGGGCGGGCAATCAGCCCCAGCATTTT. Its translation: CASSIEVRAGNQPQHF.

The chain employs TRBV7-6 and TRBJ2-1, with 8 bases identical to TRBD2. The CDR3 runs to 20 residues. CDR1 is SGHVS, CDR2 FNYEAQ, per germline. The ends lost 4 bases at V and 1 base at J; junction bases unmatched: 18. CDR3 in amino acids: CASSSYPLGGGYRSYNEQFF. As DNA, the CDR3 is TGTGCCAGCAGCTCGTACCCCCTCGGCGGGGGGTATCGATCCTACAATGAGCAGTTCTTC. The whole variable domain, filled in from reference TRBV7-6 and TRBJ2-1, reads GAGVSQSPRYKVTKRGQDVALRCDPISGHVSLYWYRQALGQGPEFLTYFNYEAQQDKSGLPNDRFSAERPEGSISTLTIQRTEQRDSAMYRCASSSYPLGGGYRSYNEQFFGPGTRLTVL.

The V gene is TRBV5-1, the J gene TRBJ1-5; a weak D match, TRBD1 (6 bases). V lost 4 bases and J lost 0, with 14 bases in between. From germline, CDR1 is SGHRS and CDR2 YFSETQ. This CDR3 region has 16 residues. The CDR3 DNA reads TGCGCCAGCAGCCCGGGGACAACGAATAGCAATCAGCCCCAGCATTTT. It is translated as CASSPGTTNSNQPQHF.